A single sample is the source of the 10 T cell receptor beta chains below, sequenced in a study of regulatory T cells in long-lasting Graves disease. Time point reported: newly diagnosed GD, antithyroid drugs for less than 3 months. The authors made the TCR library using RNA they extracted from PBMCs. For TCR beta, libraries came from iRepertoire HTBI primers and Arm-PCR of CDR3 regions. TCRdb re-called the multiplex PCR reads through MiXCR, storing one row per CDR3 protein. The sample lists more than 300,000 distinct CDR3 sequences, less than 20% occurring once. The sample was peripheral blood mononuclear cells (PBMCs), taken at new diagnosis, from a patient treated with antithyroid drugs. The receptors here all came from a female donor with Graves disease.

As concerns this clonotype: The likely explanation is a read error, given a far larger clone one base away. This chain links TRBV11-2 with TRBJ1-6, with D possibly matching TRBD1 (5 bases). V was cut by 6 bases and J by 10 bases, with 16 bases left in between. The CDR3 totals 14 residues. CDR1 SGHAT and CDR2 FQNNGV come from the germline V gene. The DNA of the CDR3 is TGTGCCAGCAGTTTCCCGGGCAGGGCCTCACCCCTCCACTTT. Protein product: CASSFPGRASPLHF.

This clonotype has ten or more counts. The rearrangement links TRBV6-2 or TRBV6-3 to TRBJ2-7; 7 bases map to TRBD2. The ends lost 6 bases at V and 0 bases at J; junction bases unmatched: 8. The CDR3 sequence is 15 residues long. Germline V CDR1 and CDR2: MNHEY, SVGEGT. CDR3 sequence reads: CASRGTSATSYEQYF. CDR3 nucleotide sequence: TGTGCCAGCAGAGGCACTAGCGCAACCTCCTACGAGCAGTACTTC.

The chain links TRBV6-1 to TRBJ1-3; no clear D gene. Trimming pared 8 bases from V and 0 bases from J, leaving 14 bases between. Looked up from germline, CDR1 is MNHNS and CDR2 is SASEGT. This CDR3 has 15 residues. CDR3 in DNA: TGTGCCAGCGGAGATACGGCTACCTCTGGAAACACCATATATTTT. This codes for CASGDTATSGNTIYF.

The rearrangement links TRBV20-1 to TRBJ1-5, with TRBD1 as a possible D gene (6 bases). The ends were cut back, 0 bases at V and 6 bases at J, with 18 bases in the middle. This CDR3 has 16 amino acids. Per germline, CDR1 DFQATT and CDR2 SNEGSKA (reference sequence). CDR3 DNA: TGCAGTGCTAGAGATGATTTGGAACAGGGAGGTCAGCCCCAGCATTTT. It codes for CSARDDLEQGGQPQHF.

This clonotype was counted ten times or more. This chain uses TRBV6-2 or TRBV6-3 with TRBJ2-3; the D gene is possibly TRBD2 (6 bases). The DNA end lines up better with TRBJ2-5; the J call may be wrong. The CDR3 contains 14 residues. Germline CDR1 and CDR2: MNHEY and SVGEGT. As DNA, the CDR3 is TGTGCCAGCAGTTACCCGGGAGTACGAGAGACCCAGTACTTC. Translating gives CASSYPGVRETQYF.

The chain recombines TRBV12-5 with TRBJ1-3; TRBD1 is a possible D gene (5 bases). The CDR3 covers 17 residues. Deletions cut 1 base from V and 0 bases from J, with 13 bases between. The germline gives CDR1 LGHNT, CDR2 FRNRAP. The DNA of the CDR3 is TGTGCTAGTGGTTTGGCCCTCTTGACAGACTCTGGAAACACCATATATTTT. It yields the protein CASGLALLTDSGNTIYF.

The rearrangement uses TRBV18 and TRBJ1-5; D call uncertain. V was clipped by 9 bases and J by 3 bases, with 12 bases between them. Germline V gene lookup returns CDR1 KGHSH and CDR2 LQKENI. The CDR3 runs 13 residues. The CDR3 DNA follows: TGTGCCAGTGGAGGTAGTCACAATCAGCCCCAGCATTTT. It codes for CASGGSHNQPQHF.

This clonotype was seen a few times. This may be a read error: a much more frequent sequence differs by one nucleotide. The V call is TRBV6-2 or TRBV6-3, the J call TRBJ2-1; 7 nucleotides line up with TRBD2. CDR1 and CDR2 from the germline V gene are MNHEY and SVGEGT. V lost 4 bases and J lost 6; bases outside the gene matches: 18. The CDR3 totals 18 residues. The CDR3 DNA reads as TGTGCCAGCAGTTGCTCGCTGTTCCGGACTAGTGGGTCCAATGAGCAGTTCTTC. As protein: CASSCSLFRTSGSNEQFF.

This clonotype was seen many times. The chain is built from TRBV19 and TRBJ1-2; D perhaps matches TRBD1 (5 bases). V was shortened by 3 bases and J by 5 bases, with 10 bases between the two germline ends. This CDR3 is 13 amino acids long. Germline-derived CDR1 and CDR2 are LNHDA and SQIVND (reference sequence). The CDR3: CASSIDSEYGYTF. CDR3 nucleotide sequence: TGTGCCAGTAGTATCGACAGTGAATATGGCTACACCTTC.

This clonotype was seen at least ten times. The J gene is TRBJ2-3, the V gene TRBV7-2; D possibly corresponds to TRBD2 (6 bases). The V end was cut by 0 bases, the J end by 2 bases, with 12 bases between. This CDR3 contains 16 residues. In germline, CDR1 is SGHTA, CDR2 FQGNSA. CDR3 protein: CASSLAPEGTTDTQYF. The CDR3, as DNA: TGTGCCAGCAGCTTAGCCCCGGAGGGGACCACAGATACGCAGTATTTT.